This T cell receptor beta chain was captured by sequencing in a study of T cell responses to AZD1222 COVID-19 vaccine. As to this clone: Its antigen is still unknown.

Findings and limits, study-wide: Regions left unmutated in variants are reportedly the target of nearly half of spike-specific TCRs. There were vaccine-associated CD4 TCRs across spike, dominant at 160-218 and 743-854. Among those given AZD1222, only five or six were seropositive at baseline.

The assay was immunoSEQ multiplex PCR, and TCRdb's table has in-frame clones only and misses some. The sample has more than 85,000 clones, roughly 90% seen once. This CDR3 comprises 14 residues. Between the trimmed V and J ends, which lost 5 bases and 1 base, there was a span of 11 bases. Germline CDR1 and CDR2: ENHRY and SYGVKD. The receptor's source is an adult in good health. The sample consisted of peripheral blood, taken on day 0 of AZD1222 vaccination. The rearrangement joins TRBV10-3 to TRBJ1-1; a possible D gene is TRBD1 (6 bases). Here the CDR3 DNA reads TGTGCCATCAGTTTCGACAGGAGGAACACTGAAGCTTTCTTT. This sequence encodes CAISFDRRNTEAFF.